The sequence of this TCR beta chain was determined in a study of T cell responses to AZD1222 COVID-19 vaccine. Whole-study results and caveats: Regions left unmutated in variants are reportedly the target of nearly half of spike-specific TCRs. Only five or six AZD1222 recipients were seropositive at baseline. Repertoires were obtained solely post-peak T cell response. Clonal diversity was possibly underestimated; the donors were predominantly white British and more often female.

On this clone: The antigen remains unidentified.

CDR1 is LNHDA, CDR2 SQIVND, per germline (reference sequence). Trimming left V 3 bases short and J 8 bases short, with 14 bases between. CDR3 length equals 15 residues. Clones were sequenced by immunoSEQ multiplex PCR, and TCRdb holds only the in-frame ones, with some missing. Here the sample spans about 56,000 clones, over 75% being singletons. This sample comprised peripheral blood, obtained on day 0 of AZD1222 vaccination. The source of this sequence is an adult in good health. The chain combines TRBV19 with TRBJ1-6; the D gene is possibly TRBD1 (5 bases). The CDR3 sequence: CASSIYQGGDSPLHF. The CDR3, as DNA: TGTGCCAGTAGTATCTACCAGGGTGGGGATTCACCCCTCCACTTT.